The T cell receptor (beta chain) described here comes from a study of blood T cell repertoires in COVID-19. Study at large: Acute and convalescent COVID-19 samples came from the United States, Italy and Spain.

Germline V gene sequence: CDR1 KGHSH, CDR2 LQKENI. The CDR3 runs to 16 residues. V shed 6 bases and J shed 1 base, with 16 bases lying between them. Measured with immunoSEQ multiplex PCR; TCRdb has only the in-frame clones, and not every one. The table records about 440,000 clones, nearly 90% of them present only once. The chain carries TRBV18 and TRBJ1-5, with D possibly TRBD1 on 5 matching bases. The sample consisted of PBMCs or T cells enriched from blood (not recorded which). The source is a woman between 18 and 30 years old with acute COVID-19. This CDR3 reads CASSLAGPGSNQPQHF. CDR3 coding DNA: TGTGCCAGCTCCCTTGCTGGGCCAGGGAGCAATCAGCCCCAGCATTTT.